The sequence of this T cell receptor beta chain was determined in a study of shared clonotypes between healthy human individuals. The CDR3 covers 16 residues. CDR1 and CDR2 (germline): SEHNR, FQNEAQ (reference sequence). Trimming took off 2 bases at V and 7 bases at J, with 15 bases between the two ends. Worth noting for this clone: Its antigen is not known.

Profiled with immunoSEQ multiplex PCR; TCRdb holds only in-frame clones, not every one. Here the sample spans 2 million to 3 million clones, 80% to 95% being singletons. Overall study findings and caveats: Exclusively blood specimens were collected; tissue repertoires likely differ. The four-donor shared clonotypes exceeded non-shared clonotypes in generation probability, with non-shared ones scoring lower.

The receptor comes from a man younger than 35 in good health. Some clones in this sample may be carry-over from other donors' samples. The sequenced sample was naive CD4+ T cells from PBMCs. Described subset: CD45RA+ positively selected. The J gene is TRBJ1-6, the V gene TRBV7-9, with a weak D call TRBD1 (5 bases). The CDR3 coding sequence is TGTGCCAGCAGCTTACGGGGCGGTGGGCAGAATTCACCCCTCCACTTT. Its protein is CASSLRGGGQNSPLHF. The whole variable domain, filled in from reference TRBV7-9 and TRBJ1-6, reads DTGVSQNPRHKITKRGQNVTFRCDPISEHNRLYWYRQTLGQGPEFLTYFQNEAQLEKSRLLSDRFSAERPKGSFSTLEIQRTEQGDSAMYLCASSLRGGGQNSPLHFGNGTRLTVT.